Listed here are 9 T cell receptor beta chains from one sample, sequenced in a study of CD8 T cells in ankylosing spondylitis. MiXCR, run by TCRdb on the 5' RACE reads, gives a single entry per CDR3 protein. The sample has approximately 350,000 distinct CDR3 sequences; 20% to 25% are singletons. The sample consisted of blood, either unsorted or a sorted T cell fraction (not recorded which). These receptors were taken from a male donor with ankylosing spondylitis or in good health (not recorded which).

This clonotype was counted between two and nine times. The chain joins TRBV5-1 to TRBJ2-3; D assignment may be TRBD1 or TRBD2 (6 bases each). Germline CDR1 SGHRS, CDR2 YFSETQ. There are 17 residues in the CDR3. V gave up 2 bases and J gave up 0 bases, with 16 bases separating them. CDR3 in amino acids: CASSFLGGRTSTDTQYF. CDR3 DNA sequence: TGCGCCAGCAGCTTTTTGGGGGGCAGGACTAGCACAGATACGCAGTATTTT. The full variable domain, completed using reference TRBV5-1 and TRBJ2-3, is KAGVTQTPRYLIKTRGQQVTLSCSPISGHRSVSWYQQTPGQGLQFLFEYFSETQRNKGNFPGRFSGRQFSNSRSEMNVSTLELGDSALYLCASSFLGGRTSTDTQYFGPGTRLTVL.

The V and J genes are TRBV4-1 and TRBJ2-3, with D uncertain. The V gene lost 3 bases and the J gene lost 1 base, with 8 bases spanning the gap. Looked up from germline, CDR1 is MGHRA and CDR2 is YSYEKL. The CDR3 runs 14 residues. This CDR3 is CASSHLYGTDTQYF. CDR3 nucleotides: TGCGCCAGCAGCCACTTATATGGCACAGATACGCAGTATTTT.

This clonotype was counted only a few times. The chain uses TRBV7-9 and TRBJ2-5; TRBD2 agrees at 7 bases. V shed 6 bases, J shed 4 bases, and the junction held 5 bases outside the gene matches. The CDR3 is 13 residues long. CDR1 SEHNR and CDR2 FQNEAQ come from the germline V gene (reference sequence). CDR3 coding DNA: TGTGCCAGCAGTTCAGCGGGGTCAGAGACCCAGTACTTC. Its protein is CASSSAGSETQYF.

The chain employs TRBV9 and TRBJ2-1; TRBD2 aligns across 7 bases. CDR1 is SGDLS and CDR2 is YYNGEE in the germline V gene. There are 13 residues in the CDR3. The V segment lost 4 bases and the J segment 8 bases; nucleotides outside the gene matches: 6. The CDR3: CASSKYRGDEQFF. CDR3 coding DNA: TGTGCCAGCAGCAAGTACCGGGGGGATGAGCAGTTCTTC.

CDR3 in amino acids: CASSSRTPEQYF. CDR3 nucleotide sequence: TGTGCCAGCAGCTCCCGGACACCCGAGCAGTACTTC. The J gene is TRBJ2-7, the V gene TRBV7-9; D is possibly TRBD1 (5 bases). The ends were cut back, 4 bases at V and 6 bases at J, with 10 bases in the middle. The germline gives CDR1 SEHNR, CDR2 FQNEAQ (reference sequence). The CDR3 totals 12 residues.

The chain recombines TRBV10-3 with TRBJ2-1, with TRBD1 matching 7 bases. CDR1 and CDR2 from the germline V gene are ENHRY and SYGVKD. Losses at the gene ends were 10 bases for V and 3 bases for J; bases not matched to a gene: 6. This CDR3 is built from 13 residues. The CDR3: CATTDRDYNEQFF. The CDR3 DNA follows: TGTGCCACCACCGACAGGGACTACAATGAGCAGTTCTTC.

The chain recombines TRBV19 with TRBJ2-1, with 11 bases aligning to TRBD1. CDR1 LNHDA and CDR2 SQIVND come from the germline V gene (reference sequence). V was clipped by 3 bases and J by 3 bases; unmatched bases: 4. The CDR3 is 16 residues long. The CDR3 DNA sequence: TGTGCCAGTAGTATTGGACAGGGGGCCAACTACAATGAGCAGTTCTTC. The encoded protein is CASSIGQGANYNEQFF.

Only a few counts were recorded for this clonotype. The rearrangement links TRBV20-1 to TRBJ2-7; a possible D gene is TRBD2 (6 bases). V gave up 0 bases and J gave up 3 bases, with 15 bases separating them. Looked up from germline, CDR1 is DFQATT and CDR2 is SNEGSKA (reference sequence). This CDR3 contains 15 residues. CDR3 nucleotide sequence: TGCAGTGCTAGAGATCGGCAGGGAGGCCTCTACGAGCAGTACTTC. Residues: CSARDRQGGLYEQYF.

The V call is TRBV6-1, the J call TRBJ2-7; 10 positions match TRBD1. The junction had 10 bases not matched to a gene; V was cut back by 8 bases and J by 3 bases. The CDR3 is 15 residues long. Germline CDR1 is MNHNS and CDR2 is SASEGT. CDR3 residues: CASGAGDRGNYEQYF. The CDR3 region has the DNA TGTGCCAGCGGAGCAGGGGACAGGGGCAACTACGAGCAGTACTTC.